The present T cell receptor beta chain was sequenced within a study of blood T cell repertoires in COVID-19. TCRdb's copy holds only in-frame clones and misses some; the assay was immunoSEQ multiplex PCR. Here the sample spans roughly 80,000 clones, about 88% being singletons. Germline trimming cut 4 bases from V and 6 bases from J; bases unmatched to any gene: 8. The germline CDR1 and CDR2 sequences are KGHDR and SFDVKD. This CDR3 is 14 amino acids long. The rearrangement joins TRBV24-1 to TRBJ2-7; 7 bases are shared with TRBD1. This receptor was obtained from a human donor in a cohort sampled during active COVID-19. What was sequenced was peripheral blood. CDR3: CATSDPGQPGEQYF. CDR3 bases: TGTGCCACCAGTGACCCGGGACAGCCGGGCGAGCAGTACTTC.